These 6 T cell receptor beta chains were all obtained from the same sample, sequenced in a study of cytomegalovirus exposure and HLA in healthy donors. Sequenced by immunoSEQ multiplex PCR; TCRdb stores in-frame clones only, minus some. The repertoire holds fewer than 65,000 clones, with roughly 89% as singletons. Sequences were obtained from PBMCs. The receptors shown here come from a woman aged 18 to 35 in good health and CMV-seronegative.

The chain joins TRBV13 to TRBJ2-5; perhaps TRBD1 as D (6 bases). The J call may be faulty, since TRBJ2-7 better matches the DNA end. This CDR3 region has 15 residues. CDR1 is PRHDT, CDR2 FYEKMQ, per germline (reference sequence). CDR3 bases: TGTGCCAGCAGCTTAGGCGCCAGGGGTCCCTACGAGCAGTACTTC. Translated: CASSLGARGPYEQYF.

Sample share makes this clone medium-sized. The V call is TRBV4-2, the J call TRBJ1-1, with 9 bases identical to TRBD1. CDR1 is LGHNA and CDR2 is YNFKEQ in the germline V gene. The CDR3 spans 14 residues. Trimming at V came to 0 bases and at J to 8 bases, leaving 4 bases not matched to a gene. Written as DNA, the CDR3 is TGTGCCAGCAGCCAAGAAGGGGGGACAGGGGAAGCTTTCTTT. Residues: CASSQEGGTGEAFF.

The chain has TRBV13 and TRBJ2-3, with 12 bases fitting TRBD2. CDR1 is PRHDT, CDR2 FYEKMQ, per germline (reference sequence). V dropped 1 base and J dropped 1; count of bases not matched to a gene: 3. The CDR3 contains 17 residues. CDR3 nucleotide sequence: TGTGCCAGCAGCTTAGTAGGACTAGCGGGGCGCACAGATACGCAGTATTTT. Translated, it gives CASSLVGLAGRTDTQYF.

This chain joins TRBV5-4 and TRBJ2-1; 7 bases are a match to TRBD1. This CDR3 spans 13 amino acids. Germline values: CDR1 SGHNT, CDR2 YYREEE (reference sequence). Unmatched junction bases numbered 6, after V lost 3 bases and J lost 9 bases. The CDR3 protein is CASSYDRDGEQFF. CDR3 bases: TGTGCCAGCAGCTACGACAGGGACGGTGAGCAGTTCTTC.

The rearrangement uses TRBV30 and TRBJ2-2; 7 bases are shared with TRBD1. CDR1 and CDR2 from the germline V gene are GTSNPN and SVGIG (reference sequence). The ends lost 3 bases at V and 3 bases at J; junction bases unmatched: 1. This CDR3 is built from 13 residues. The CDR3 spells CAWRGQYTGELFF. In DNA form, the CDR3 reads TGTGCCTGGAGGGGACAGTACACCGGGGAGCTGTTTTTT.

The chain is built from TRBV5-8 and TRBJ2-1; 9 nucleotides line up with TRBD2. The CDR3 is made up of 15 amino acids. The V gene end was trimmed by 2 bases and the J gene end by 5 bases; junction bases not matched to a gene: 5. The germline V gene has CDR1 SGHTS and CDR2 YDEGEE. CDR3 amino acids: CASSLRTSVNNEQFF. For the CDR3, the DNA is TGTGCCAGCAGCTTACGGACTAGCGTTAACAATGAGCAGTTCTTC.